The text below deals with one T cell receptor beta chain. Germline CDR1 reads SGHTA; CDR2 reads FQGNSA. Trimming stripped 4 bases from V and 0 bases from J, with 13 bases between. The CDR3 runs to 16 residues. The data were taken from a study of OX40 agonist ivuxolimab in advanced cancers. Study-level information: Across the patients, intravenous ivuxolimab was delivered every 2 weeks at 0.01 to 10 mg/kg. Three patients showed partial responses: one hepatocellular carcinoma and two cutaneous melanoma cases.

TCRdb's copy holds only in-frame clones and misses some; the assay was immunoSEQ multiplex PCR. Of tens of thousands of clones in the sample, around 87% were seen once. This clonotype originated in an adult with an advanced solid tumor such as melanoma, head and neck, liver or kidney cancer. The J gene is TRBJ1-3, the V gene TRBV7-2, with D tentatively TRBD1 (6 bases). Here the sequenced sample was CD4+ or CD8+ T cells sorted from blood, taken in a trial of the OX40 agonist ivuxolimab. CDR3 nucleotide sequence: TGTGCCAGCAGCTCTGGGGGGGCATTCTCTGGAAACACCATATATTTT. Its translation is CASSSGGAFSGNTIYF. The full variable domain, in which reference TRBV7-2 and TRBJ1-3 provide the parts outside the CDR3, is GAGVSQSPSNKVTEKGKDVELRCDPISGHTALYWYRQSLGQGLEFLIYFQGNSAPDKSGLPSDRFSAERTGGSVSTLTIQRTQQEDSAVYLCASSSGGAFSGNTIYFGEGSWLTVV.